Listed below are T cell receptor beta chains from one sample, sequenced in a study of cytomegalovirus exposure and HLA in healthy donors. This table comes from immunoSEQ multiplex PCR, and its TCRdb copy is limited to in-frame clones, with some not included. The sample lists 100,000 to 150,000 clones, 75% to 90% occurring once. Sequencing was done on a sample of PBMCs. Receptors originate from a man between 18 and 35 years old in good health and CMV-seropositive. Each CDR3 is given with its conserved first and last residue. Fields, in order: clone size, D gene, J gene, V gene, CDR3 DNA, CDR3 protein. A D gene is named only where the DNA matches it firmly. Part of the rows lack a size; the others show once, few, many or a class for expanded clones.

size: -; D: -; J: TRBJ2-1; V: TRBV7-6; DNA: TGTGCCAGCAGCGGGGACTCCCACCGGAATGAGCAGTTCTTC; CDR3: CASSGDSHRNEQFF
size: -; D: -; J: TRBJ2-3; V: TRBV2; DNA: TGTGCCAGCAGTGAAGCGTCAAGCCCAAATACGCAGTATTTT; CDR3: CASSEASSPNTQYF
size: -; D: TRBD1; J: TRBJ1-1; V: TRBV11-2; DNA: TGTGCCAGCAGCTTCGGACAGGGAGGGAACACTGAAGCTTTCTTT; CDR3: CASSFGQGGNTEAFF
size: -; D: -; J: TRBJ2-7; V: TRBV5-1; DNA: TGCGCCAGCAGGGGATGGGACGCGGGGTTTAGCTCCTACGAGCAGTACTTC; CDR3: CASRGWDAGFSSYEQYF
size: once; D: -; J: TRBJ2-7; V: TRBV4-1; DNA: TGCGCCAGCAGCCAGGATCACTACTACGAGCAGTACTTC; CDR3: CASSQDHYYEQYF
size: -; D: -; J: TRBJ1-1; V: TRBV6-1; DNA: TGTGCCAGCAGTCAAGGGGTTACAGGGGAAGCTTTCTTT; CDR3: CASSQGVTGEAFF
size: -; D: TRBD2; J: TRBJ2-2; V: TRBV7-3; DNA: TGTGCCAGCAGCTTACATTCTAGCGGGGGCAACAGGGAGCTGTTTTTT; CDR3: CASSLHSSGGNRELFF
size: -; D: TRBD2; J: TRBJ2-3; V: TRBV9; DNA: TGTGCCAGCAGTCTAGCGGGGGGTATAACTAGCACAGATACGCAGTATTTT; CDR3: CASSLAGGITSTDTQYF
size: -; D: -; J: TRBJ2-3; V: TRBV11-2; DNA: TGTGCCAGCAGCTTAGAGGGCAGTGTAGTAAGGCATTTT; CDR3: CASSLEGSVVRHF
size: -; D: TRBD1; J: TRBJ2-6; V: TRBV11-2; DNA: TGTGCCAGCAGCCATAGACAGGGGCCTCGCTCTGGGGCCAACGTCCTGACTTTC; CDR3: CASSHRQGPRSGANVLTF
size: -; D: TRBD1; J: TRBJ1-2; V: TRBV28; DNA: TGTGCCAGCGAGGGGACAGGGGGCGCTAGCTATGGCTACACCTTC; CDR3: CASEGTGGASYGYTF
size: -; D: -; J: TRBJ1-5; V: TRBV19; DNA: TGTGCCAGCAGGAGGGGGGGCCCTAATCAGCCCCAGCATTTT; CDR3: CASRRGGPNQPQHF
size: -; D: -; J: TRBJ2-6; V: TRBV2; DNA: TGTGCCAGCAGTGAAAGGGGCCCCGGGGCCAACGTCCTGACTTTC; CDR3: CASSERGPGANVLTF
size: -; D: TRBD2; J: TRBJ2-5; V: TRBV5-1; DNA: TGCGCCAGCCGGGGGGGTTCGGAGACCCAGTACTTC; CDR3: CASRGGSETQYF
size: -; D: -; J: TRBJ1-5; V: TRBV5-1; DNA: TGCGCCAGCAGCTTCGACAGCGCCCTAAATCAGCCCCAGCATTTT; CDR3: CASSFDSALNQPQHF
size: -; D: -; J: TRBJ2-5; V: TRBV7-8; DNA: TGTGCCAGCAGCTTAGCGCAGGGTGAAGGACATCCTCGAGAGACCCAGTACTTC; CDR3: CASSLAQGEGHPRETQYF
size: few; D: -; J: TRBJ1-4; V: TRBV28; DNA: TGTGCCAGCAGTCCACCGGGACATTTAGTGAGAAATGAAAAACTGTTTTTT; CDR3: CASSPPGHLVRNEKLFF
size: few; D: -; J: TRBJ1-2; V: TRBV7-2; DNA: TGTGCCAGCAGCTTTGACAGTTCTAACTATGGCTACACCTTC; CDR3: CASSFDSSNYGYTF
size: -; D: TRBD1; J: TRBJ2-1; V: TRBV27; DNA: TGTGCCAGCTCTGGACAGGGGGCGCACAATGAGCAGTTCTTC; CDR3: CASSGQGAHNEQFF
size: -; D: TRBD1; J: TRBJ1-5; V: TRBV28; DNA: TGTGCCAGCAGCTTAGGACAGGGCAGTAATCAGCCCCAGCATTTT; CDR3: CASSLGQGSNQPQHF
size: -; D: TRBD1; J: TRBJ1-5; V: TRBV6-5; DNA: TGTGCCAGCAGCCACGGACAGGGGAGGGTTCAGCCCCAGCATTTT; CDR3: CASSHGQGRVQPQHF
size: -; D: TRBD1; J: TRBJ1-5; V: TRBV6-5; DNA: TGTGCCAGCAGTGCCGGGACAGGGGATCAGCCCCAGCATTTT; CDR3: CASSAGTGDQPQHF
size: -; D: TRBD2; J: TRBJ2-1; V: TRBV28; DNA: TGTGCCAGCAGTGGGAGACTAGCGGGGGCAGGGGAGCAGTTCTTC; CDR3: CASSGRLAGAGEQFF
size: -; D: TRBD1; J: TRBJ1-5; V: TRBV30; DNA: TGTGCCTCCAAATCCAGGGGGCCAAATCAGCCCCAGCATTTT; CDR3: CASKSRGPNQPQHF
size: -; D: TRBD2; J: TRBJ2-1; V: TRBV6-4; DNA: TGTGCCAGCAATGGGGCTAGCGGGGGGCCCCTGGAATCTGAGCAGTTCTTC; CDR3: CASNGASGGPLESEQFF
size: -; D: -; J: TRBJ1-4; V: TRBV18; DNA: TGTGCCAGCTCACCACCCGCGGGACCAGCTAATGAAAAACTGTTTTTT; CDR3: CASSPPAGPANEKLFF
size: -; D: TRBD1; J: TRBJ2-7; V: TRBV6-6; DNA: TGTGCCAGCAGTCACCGGGACAGGGGCTACGAGCAGTACTTC; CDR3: CASSHRDRGYEQYF
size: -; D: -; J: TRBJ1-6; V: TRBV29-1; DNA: TGCAGCGCCCGGACTGGGAGTAATTCACCCCTCCACTTT; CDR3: CSARTGSNSPLHF
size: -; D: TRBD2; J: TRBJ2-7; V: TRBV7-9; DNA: TGTGCCAGCAGCCAACTAGCGGGGAGCGACGAGCAGTACTTC; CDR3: CASSQLAGSDEQYF
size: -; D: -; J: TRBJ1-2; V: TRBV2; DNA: TGTGCCAGCAGTGATCCATCAGCTAGTGGCTACACCTTC; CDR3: CASSDPSASGYTF
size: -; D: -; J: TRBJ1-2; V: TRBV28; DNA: TGTGCCAGCACCCTGGGCAGGGGACACTTTGGCTACACCTTC; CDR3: CASTLGRGHFGYTF
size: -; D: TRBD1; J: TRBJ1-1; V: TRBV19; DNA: TGTGCCAGTAGTACGGCGACAGGGCTGAACACTGAAGCTTTCTTT; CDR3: CASSTATGLNTEAFF
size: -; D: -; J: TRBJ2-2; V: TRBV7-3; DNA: TGTGCCAGCAGCTCCTACGAGGGGGTGGCCGGGGAGCTGTTTTTT; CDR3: CASSSYEGVAGELFF
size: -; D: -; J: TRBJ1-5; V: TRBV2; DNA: TGTGCCAGCAATCGGGGAATGGGACAGCCCCAGCATTTT; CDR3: CASNRGMGQPQHF
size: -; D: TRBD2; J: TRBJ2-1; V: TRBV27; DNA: TGTGCCAGCAGTTTATCGTTGCTAGCGGGGCCTAATGAGCAGTTCTTC; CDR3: CASSLSLLAGPNEQFF
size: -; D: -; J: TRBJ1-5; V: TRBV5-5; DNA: TGTGCCAGCAGCTCAAACCGGGAGCCCCACTCGCCCCAGCATTTT; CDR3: CASSSNREPHSPQHF
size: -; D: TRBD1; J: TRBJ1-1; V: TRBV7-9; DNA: TGTGCCAGCAGCTCGTACAGGGGGCCTAACACTGAAGCTTTCTTT; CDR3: CASSSYRGPNTEAFF
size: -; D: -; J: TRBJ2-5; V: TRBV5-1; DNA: TGCGCCAGCAGTCCGGACTCCCTCAGTAGAGAGACCCAGTACTTC; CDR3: CASSPDSLSRETQYF
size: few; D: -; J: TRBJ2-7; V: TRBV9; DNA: TGTGCCAGCACGCCGCTGCAGGCCTACGAGCAGTACTTC; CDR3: CASTPLQAYEQYF
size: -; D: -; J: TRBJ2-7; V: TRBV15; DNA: TGTGCCACCAGCTTGATTGACAGGCCCCCCTACGAGCAGTACTTC; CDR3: CATSLIDRPPYEQYF
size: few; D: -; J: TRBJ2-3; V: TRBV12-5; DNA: TGTGCTAGTGGTTTAGGTGTCGGGGTTGCCACAGATACGCAGTATTTT; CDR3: CASGLGVGVATDTQYF
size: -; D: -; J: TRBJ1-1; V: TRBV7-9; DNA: TGTGCCACGCAACAGGACACTGAAGCTTTCTTT; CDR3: CATQQDTEAFF
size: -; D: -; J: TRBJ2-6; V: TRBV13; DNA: TGTGCCAGCAGCTTAGGCCGAGTATCTGGGGCCAACGTCCTGACTTTC; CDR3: CASSLGRVSGANVLTF
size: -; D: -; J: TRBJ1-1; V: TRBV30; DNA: TGTGCCTCGCGGGGGAACACTGAAGCTTTCTTT; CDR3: CASRGNTEAFF
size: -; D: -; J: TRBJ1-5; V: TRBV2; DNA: TGTGCCAGCAGTGAAAGAACGAGGAATCAGCCCCAGCATTTT; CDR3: CASSERTRNQPQHF
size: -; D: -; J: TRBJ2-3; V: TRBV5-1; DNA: TGCGCCAGCAGCCCTCCTGGACAGAACACAGATACGCAGTATTTT; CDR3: CASSPPGQNTDTQYF
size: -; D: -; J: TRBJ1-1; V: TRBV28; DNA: TGTGCCAGCAGTTTAAGACAGATTGGTACTGAAGCTTTCTTT; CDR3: CASSLRQIGTEAFF
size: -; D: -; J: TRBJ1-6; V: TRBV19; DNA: TGTGCCAGTAGTATTCGGGATTCACCCCTCCACTTT; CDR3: CASSIRDSPLHF
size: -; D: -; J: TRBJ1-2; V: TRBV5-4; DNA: TGTGCCAGCAGCTTGGATCTGGTCAGCTATGGCTACACCTTC; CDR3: CASSLDLVSYGYTF
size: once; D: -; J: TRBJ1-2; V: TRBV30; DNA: TGTGGCACACAGGGCCCGACTTCTAACTATGGCTACACCTTC; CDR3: CGTQGPTSNYGYTF
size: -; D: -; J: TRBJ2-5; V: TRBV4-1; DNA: TGCGCCAGCAGCCAGGCTAGCGAAGAGACCCAGTACTTC; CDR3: CASSQASEETQYF
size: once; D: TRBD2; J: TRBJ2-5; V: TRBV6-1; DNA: TGTGCCAGCAGTGAAAGCGGGGGGGCCTGGGAGACCCAGTACTTC; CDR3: CASSESGGAWETQYF
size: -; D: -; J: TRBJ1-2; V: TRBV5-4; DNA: TGTGCCAGCAGCTTTTCCGAGGGTTATGGCTACACCTTC; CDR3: CASSFSEGYGYTF
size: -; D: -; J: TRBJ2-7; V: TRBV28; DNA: TGTGCCTGTAGACCTCAAGGGGCGTACGAGCAGTACTTC; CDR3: CACRPQGAYEQYF
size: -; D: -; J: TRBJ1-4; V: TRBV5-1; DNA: TGCGCCAGCAGCGTCCCGAGCGAAAAACTGTTTTTT; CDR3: CASSVPSEKLFF
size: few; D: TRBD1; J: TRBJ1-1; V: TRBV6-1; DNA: TGTGCCAGCAGTTCGACAGGGGGGGGTACTGAAGCTTTCTTT; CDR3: CASSSTGGGTEAFF
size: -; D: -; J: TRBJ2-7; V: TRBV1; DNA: TGCACCAGCAGCCAAGTCCCGGCCTCGGGAGGCGAGCAGTACTTC; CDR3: CTSSQVPASGGEQYF
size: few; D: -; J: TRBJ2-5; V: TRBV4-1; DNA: TGCGCCAGCAGCCAAGATCCGTCAGTATCTCGAGAGACCCAGTACTTC; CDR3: CASSQDPSVSRETQYF
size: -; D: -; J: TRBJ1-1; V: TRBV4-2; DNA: TGTGCCAGCAGCCAAGAGACAGTGAACACTGAAGCTTTCTTT; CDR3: CASSQETVNTEAFF
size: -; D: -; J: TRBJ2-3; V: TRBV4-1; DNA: TGCGCCAGCAGCCATCCCGGGGTGGCAGATACGCAGTATTTT; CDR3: CASSHPGVADTQYF